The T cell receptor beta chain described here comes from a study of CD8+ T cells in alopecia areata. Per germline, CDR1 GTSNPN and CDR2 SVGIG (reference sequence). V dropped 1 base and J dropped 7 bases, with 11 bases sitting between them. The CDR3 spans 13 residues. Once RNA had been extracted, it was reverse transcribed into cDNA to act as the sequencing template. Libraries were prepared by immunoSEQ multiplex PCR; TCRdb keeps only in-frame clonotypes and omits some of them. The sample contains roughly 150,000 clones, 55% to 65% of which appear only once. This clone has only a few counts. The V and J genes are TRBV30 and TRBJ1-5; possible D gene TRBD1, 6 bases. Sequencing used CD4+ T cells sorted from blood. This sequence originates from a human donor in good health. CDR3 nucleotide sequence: TGTGCCTGGAGTGGACAGGAGGGACAGCCCCAGCATTTT. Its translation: CAWSGQEGQPQHF.